Listed here are 5 T cell receptor beta chains from one sample, sequenced in a study of T cell responses to AZD1222 COVID-19 vaccine. Clones were read by immunoSEQ multiplex PCR, and TCRdb kept only the in-frame ones, dropping some. The sample includes 150,000 to 200,000 clones, around 87% of them seen just once. Sequenced here: peripheral blood, sampled 28 days after the second AZD1222 dose. These receptors all stem from an adult who received the AZD1222 COVID-19 vaccine.

This clone was detected once. The rearrangement joins TRBV5-4 to TRBJ1-6; D possibly corresponds to TRBD1 (5 bases). The germline V and J ends were trimmed by 1 base and 12 bases, with 29 bases remaining between them. This CDR3 spans 19 amino acids. Germline V gene data show CDR1 as SGHNT and CDR2 as YYREEE (reference sequence). CDR3 nucleotide sequence: TGTGCCAGCAGCTTGTATGAGGGAGAGACAGTAAGGTGGGATAAACCCCTCCACTTT. Translation: CASSLYEGETVRWDKPLHF.

V and J are TRBV7-2 and TRBJ2-1; D possibly matches TRBD1 or TRBD2 (6 bases each). Germline CDR1 SGHTA, CDR2 FQGNSA. The CDR3 covers 15 residues. Trimming stripped 5 bases from V and 10 bases from J, with 21 bases between. CDR3 coding DNA: TGTGCCAGCAGCCTGGTTCCGGGGGCCCTCGGAGAGCAGTTCTTC. Translation: CASSLVPGALGEQFF.

This chain links TRBV2 with TRBJ1-5; 9 bases agree with TRBD1. J lost 1 base, V lost 7 bases, and 11 bases had no gene match. Germline V gene lookup returns CDR1 SNHLY and CDR2 FYNNEI. The CDR3 runs to 17 residues. This CDR3 is CASNRDRGGGSNQPQHF. The CDR3 coding sequence is TGTGCCAGCAATCGAGACAGGGGGGGAGGGAGCAATCAGCCCCAGCATTTT. The full variable domain, its missing parts supplied by reference TRBV2 and TRBJ1-5, is EPEVTQTPSHQVTQMGQEVILRCVPISNHLYFYWYRQILGQKVEFLVSFYNNEISEKSEIFDDQFSVERPDGSNFTLKIRSTKLEDSAMYFCASNRDRGGGSNQPQHFGDGTRLSIL.

V gene TRBV18 combines with J gene TRBJ2-7; perhaps TRBD1 as D (5 bases). V lost 4 bases to trimming and J lost 3 bases, with 25 bases between them. Germline values: CDR1 KGHSH, CDR2 LQKENI. The CDR3 runs to 18 residues. This chain's CDR3 is CASSHKGREESYFYEQYF. CDR3 DNA: TGTGCCAGCTCACATAAAGGCAGGGAAGAATCGTATTTCTACGAGCAGTACTTC.

This chain's CDR3 is CASSLGSSGGARDTQYF. For the CDR3, the DNA is TGCGCCAGCAGCTTGGGATCTAGCGGGGGGGCCAGGGATACGCAGTATTTT. J is TRBJ2-3 and V is TRBV5-1; 12 bases map to TRBD2. The CDR3 runs 17 residues. The V segment lost 0 bases and the J segment 6 bases; nucleotides outside the gene matches: 8. Germline lookup yields CDR1 SGHRS and CDR2 YFSETQ.